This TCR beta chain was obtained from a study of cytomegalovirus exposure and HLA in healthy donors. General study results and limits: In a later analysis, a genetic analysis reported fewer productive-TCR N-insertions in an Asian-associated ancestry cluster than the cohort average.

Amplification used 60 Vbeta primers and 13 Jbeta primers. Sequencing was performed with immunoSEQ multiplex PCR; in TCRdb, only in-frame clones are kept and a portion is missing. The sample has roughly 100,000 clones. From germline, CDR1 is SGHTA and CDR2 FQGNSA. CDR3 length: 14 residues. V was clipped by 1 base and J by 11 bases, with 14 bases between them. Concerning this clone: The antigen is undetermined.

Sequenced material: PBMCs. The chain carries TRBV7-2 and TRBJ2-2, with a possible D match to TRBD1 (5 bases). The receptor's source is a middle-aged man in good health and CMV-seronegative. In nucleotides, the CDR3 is TGTGCCAGCAGCTTAGGACAGCGAATGGGTGAGCTGTTTTTT. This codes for CASSLGQRMGELFF.